This passage covers 29 T cell receptor beta chains from one sample sequenced in a study of memory CD4+ T cells and cytomegalovirus serostatus. Single viable CD3+CD4+CD8-CD45RO+ cells were sorted as the memory CD4+ T cells. Using immunoSEQ multiplex PCR, the repertoire was profiled, and TCRdb retains in-frame clones only, with some absent. Here the sample spans some 54,000 clones, about four fifths being singletons. The source material was memory CD4+ T cells from blood. The origin of the receptors is an adult in good health and CMV-seropositive.

The chain combines TRBV6-5 with TRBJ1-3; 7 nucleotides line up with TRBD1. J lost 4 bases, V lost 2 bases, and 5 bases had no gene match. Germline loops: CDR1 MNHEY, CDR2 SVGAGI. CDR3 length: 15 residues. CDR3 region: CASSYVPGQGNTIYF. The CDR3 coding sequence is TGTGCCAGCAGTTACGTCCCGGGACAGGGAAACACCATATATTTT.

CDR3 residues: CASSLRRGRRNTEAFF. The CDR3 DNA reads as TGTGCCAGCAGCTTACGAAGGGGCAGGCGGAACACTGAAGCTTTCTTT. This chain uses TRBV7-9 with TRBJ1-1, with a possible D match to TRBD1 (5 bases). Per germline, CDR1 SEHNR and CDR2 FQNEAQ (reference sequence). This CDR3 region has 16 residues. V was trimmed by 2 bases and J by 1 base, leaving 14 bases between them. Together with reference TRBV7-9 and TRBJ1-1, the CDR3 gives the full variable domain: DTGVSQNPRHKITKRGQNVTFRCDPISEHNRLYWYRQTLGQGPEFLTYFQNEAQLEKSRLLSDRFSAERPKGSFSTLEIQRTEQGDSAMYLCASSLRRGRRNTEAFFGQGTRLTVV.

This chain uses TRBV28 with TRBJ2-3; 8 bases are shared with TRBD2. After removal of 2 bases from V and 1 base from J, the junction contained 5 bases not matched to a gene. CDR3 length equals 16 residues. CDR1 is MDHEN and CDR2 is SYDVKM in the germline V gene. Here the CDR3 reads CASSLASGQGTDTQYF. The CDR3 DNA follows: TGTGCCAGCAGTTTAGCTAGCGGGCAGGGCACAGATACGCAGTATTTT.

The chain recombines TRBV5-1 with TRBJ2-7, with 14 bases aligning to TRBD2. Germline CDR1 is SGHRS and CDR2 is YFSETQ. The CDR3 extends over 15 amino acids. Unmatched junction bases numbered 4, after V lost 4 bases and J lost 4 bases. The CDR3 bases are TGCGCCAGCAGCGCCGGGACTAGCGGGGGTTACGAGCAGTACTTC. As protein: CASSAGTSGGYEQYF.

The V and J genes are TRBV9 and TRBJ1-2; the match to TRBD1 covers 9 bases. V lost 6 bases to trimming and J lost 7 bases; unmatched junction nucleotides: 10. Germline V gene lookup returns CDR1 SGDLS and CDR2 YYNGEE. The CDR3 sequence is 14 residues long. CDR3 sequence: CASTRDRVGGGYTF. The CDR3 DNA reads as TGTGCCAGCACTCGGGACAGGGTAGGAGGTGGCTACACCTTC.

The V call is TRBV4-2, the J call TRBJ1-5; D not certain. CDR3 length equals 15 residues. Per germline, CDR1 LGHNA and CDR2 YNFKEQ. V lost 0 bases, J lost 0 bases, and 6 bases lay in between. This CDR3 reads CASSQDNGSNQPQHF. For the CDR3, the DNA is TGTGCCAGCAGCCAAGATAACGGTAGCAATCAGCCCCAGCATTTT.

The chain has TRBV6-5 and TRBJ1-2; TRBD1 agrees at 7 bases. Germline loops: CDR1 MNHEY, CDR2 SVGAGI. CDR3 length equals 14 residues. Unmatched junction bases numbered 3, after V lost 5 bases and J lost 0 bases. CDR3 sequence reads: CASSGTATNYGYTF. DNA for the CDR3: TGTGCCAGCAGTGGGACAGCCACTAACTATGGCTACACCTTC.

The V and J genes are TRBV5-1 and TRBJ2-2; tentatively, D is TRBD1 or TRBD2 (5 bases each). This CDR3 contains 14 residues. In germline, CDR1 is SGHRS, CDR2 YFSETQ. The V gene lost 4 bases and the J gene lost 6 bases, with 13 bases spanning the gap. The CDR3 DNA reads as TGCGCCAGCAGCAGTACGGGACCCCCCGGGGAGCTGTTTTTT. Protein product: CASSSTGPPGELFF.

This clone was recorded only once. The genes are TRBV6-5 and TRBJ2-7; D could derive from TRBD1 or TRBD2 (5 bases each). V was pared by 2 bases and J by 3 bases, with 17 bases between. Germline loops: CDR1 MNHEY, CDR2 SVGAGI. The CDR3 contains 16 residues. As DNA, the CDR3 is TGTGCCAGCAGTTACGGGACGGATGGGCCTTTCTACGAGCAGTACTTC. Translating gives CASSYGTDGPFYEQYF.

The V gene is TRBV28, the J gene TRBJ2-3; 14 positions agree with TRBD2. This CDR3 has 15 amino acids. CDR1 and CDR2 from the germline V gene are MDHEN and SYDVKM. V shed 6 bases and J 6 bases; nucleotides not matched to a gene: 5. CDR3 coding DNA: TGTGCCAGCAGCCGCGGACTAGCGGGGGGCGATACGCAGTATTTT. The encoded protein is CASSRGLAGGDTQYF.

CDR3 nucleotides: TGTGCCAGCAGCTTTCAGGGGACCCCAACAGCGCAGTACTTC. Translated: CASSFQGTPTAQYF. The chain joins TRBV5-4 to TRBJ2-7, with TRBD1 as a possible D gene (6 bases). CDR1 is SGHNT, CDR2 YYREEE, per germline (reference sequence). The CDR3 has 14 residues. Trimming stripped 2 bases from V and 9 bases from J, with 18 bases between.

This clone has more than one count but fewer than ten. The chain uses TRBV27 and TRBJ2-7; the D gene is possibly TRBD2 (7 bases). This CDR3 region has 11 residues. The V gene's germline CDR1 is MNHEY and CDR2 SMNVEV (reference sequence). CDR3 protein: CASGGGHEQYF. Written as DNA, the CDR3 is TGTGCTTCGGGCGGGGGCCACGAGCAGTACTTC.

V is TRBV6-1 and J is TRBJ1-1; D remains unclear. The CDR3 is made up of 15 amino acids. Germline CDR1 reads MNHNS; CDR2 reads SASEGT. Trimming took 1 base from V and 3 from J, leaving 12 bases between them. CDR3 amino acids: CASSEVIATHTEAFF. The CDR3 coding sequence is TGTGCCAGCAGTGAAGTAATAGCCACGCACACTGAAGCTTTCTTT.

The gene calls are TRBV4-2 and TRBJ1-3; 7 nucleotides match TRBD1. This CDR3 contains 16 residues. From germline, CDR1 is LGHNA and CDR2 YNFKEQ. The V and J ends lost 4 bases and 0 bases, in that order; junction bases with no gene match: 6. The CDR3 sequence: CASSLDRANSGNTIYF. The CDR3 region has the DNA TGTGCCAGCAGCCTCGACAGGGCCAACTCTGGAAACACCATATATTTT.

This clone was detected a few times. The V gene is TRBV4-1, the J gene TRBJ2-1; D might be TRBD2 (6 bases). The CDR3 length is 12 residues. The V gene lost 4 bases and the J gene lost 15 bases, with 16 bases spanning the gap. Germline CDR1 MGHRA, CDR2 YSYEKL. CDR3 residues: CASSPVAGSLFF. The CDR3 DNA follows: TGCGCCAGCAGCCCAGTCGCGGGAAGTCTGTTCTTC.

The chain links TRBV30 to TRBJ1-4; D remains ambiguous. The V end was cut by 1 base, the J end by 4 bases, with 10 bases between. Per the germline V gene, CDR1 is GTSNPN and CDR2 is SVGIG (reference sequence). The CDR3 covers 14 residues. In DNA, the CDR3 is TGTGCCTGGAGTGCCCCTGCCATTAATGAAAAACTGTTTTTT. Its translation: CAWSAPAINEKLFF.

This clone was found a few times. This chain joins TRBV28 and TRBJ1-6; D is uncertain. This CDR3 has 15 residues. CDR1 is MDHEN, CDR2 SYDVKM, per germline. The V gene lost 5 bases and the J gene lost 7 bases, with 15 bases spanning the gap. The CDR3 region is CASSPLDLQNSPLHF. CDR3 sequence (DNA): TGTGCCAGCAGTCCACTCGACCTACAGAATTCACCCCTCCACTTT.

In DNA form, the CDR3 reads TGTGCCAGCATGGTTGGGCGGGACAGTTCCTCCTACGAGCAGTACTTC. Its protein product is CASMVGRDSSSYEQYF. The chain links TRBV2 to TRBJ2-7, with a possible D match to TRBD1 (7 bases). V was pared by 7 bases and J by 0 bases, with 19 bases between. CDR1 and CDR2 (germline): SNHLY, FYNNEI. The CDR3 consists of 16 residues.

The chain couples TRBV29-1 to TRBJ1-4; D might be TRBD1 (6 bases). CDR1 SQVTM and CDR2 ANQGSEA come from the germline V gene. The CDR3 contains 14 residues. V lost 6 bases, J lost 6 bases, and 17 bases lay in between. The CDR3 here is CSVGRGGADEKLFF. DNA of the CDR3: TGCAGCGTCGGCCGGGGGGGGGCTGATGAAAAACTGTTTTTT.

J is TRBJ2-7 and V is TRBV6-4; D is undetermined. Per germline, CDR1 MRHNA and CDR2 SNTAGT. The CDR3 has 18 residues. V gave up 10 bases and J gave up 2 bases, with 30 bases separating them. CDR3 protein: CATHKDSGRSEETYEQYF. In nucleotides, the CDR3 is TGTGCCACCCATAAAGATTCTGGACGCAGCGAAGAAACCTACGAGCAGTACTTC.

This chain links TRBV7-3 with TRBJ1-2, with no clear D. The CDR3 consists of 13 residues. CDR1 and CDR2 (germline): SGHTA, FQGTGA. V was shortened by 2 bases and J by 2 bases, with 6 bases between the two germline ends. Here the CDR3 DNA reads TGTGCCAGCAGCTTAGATGGGAACTATGGCTACACCTTC. Amino acid sequence: CASSLDGNYGYTF.

This rearrangement joins TRBV5-1 to TRBJ1-3, with unresolved D. The CDR3 runs 14 residues. Per the germline V gene, CDR1 is SGHRS and CDR2 is YFSETQ. V lost 0 bases and J lost 4, with 8 bases in between. In nucleotides, the CDR3 is TGCGCCAGCAGCTTGGGGACGCCGGGAAACACCATATATTTT. This codes for CASSLGTPGNTIYF.

This rearrangement joins TRBV27 to TRBJ1-1; perhaps TRBD1 as D (6 bases). CDR3 length: 16 amino acids. The V end lost 3 bases, the J end lost 5 bases, and 19 bases lay between the germline ends. CDR1 is MNHEY and CDR2 is SMNVEV in the germline V gene (reference sequence). The CDR3 here is CASSFRAVQRGTEAFF. The DNA of the CDR3 is TGTGCCAGCAGTTTCCGGGCCGTACAAAGGGGGACTGAAGCTTTCTTT.

The rearrangement joins TRBV5-1 to TRBJ2-3; TRBD2 matches 12 bases. The CDR3 sequence is 16 residues long. Looked up from germline, CDR1 is SGHRS and CDR2 is YFSETQ. Trimming at V came to 5 bases and at J to 3 bases, leaving 7 bases not matched to a gene. Here the CDR3 DNA reads TGCGCCAGCAGTCCCCGGACTAGCGGGGCGACAGATACGCAGTATTTT. It specifies CASSPRTSGATDTQYF. The whole variable domain, filled in from reference TRBV5-1 and TRBJ2-3, reads KAGVTQTPRYLIKTRGQQVTLSCSPISGHRSVSWYQQTPGQGLQFLFEYFSETQRNKGNFPGRFSGRQFSNSRSEMNVSTLELGDSALYLCASSPRTSGATDTQYFGPGTRLTVL.

V and J are TRBV5-4 and TRBJ2-7; either TRBD1 or TRBD2 may supply D (6 bases each). V lost 0 bases and J lost 6, with 10 bases in between. Per the germline V gene, CDR1 is SGHNT and CDR2 is YYREEE (reference sequence). The CDR3 is 13 amino acids. The CDR3 nucleotides are TGTGCCAGCAGCTTGGTTGGAGGGGGCGAGCAGTACTTC. Translation: CASSLVGGGEQYF.

This clone was counted a few times. V usage is TRBV5-6 and J usage is TRBJ1-3; D remains ambiguous. This CDR3 contains 15 residues. Germline V gene lookup returns CDR1 SGHDT and CDR2 YYEEEE. Between the trimmed V and J ends, which lost 4 bases and 3 bases, there was a span of 14 bases. The CDR3 region is CASSPRTLGGNTIYF. CDR3 coding DNA: TGTGCCAGCAGCCCACGGACGTTGGGTGGAAACACCATATATTTT. The full variable domain, completed using reference TRBV5-6 and TRBJ1-3, is DAGVTQSPTHLIKTRGQQVTLRCSPKSGHDTVSWYQQALGQGPQFIFQYYEEEERQRGNFPDRFSGHQFPNYSSELNVNALLLGDSALYLCASSPRTLGGNTIYFGEGSWLTVV.

The chain combines TRBV6-5 with TRBJ1-5; D is undetermined. The CDR3 runs 15 residues. V lost 6 bases, J lost 0 bases, and 12 bases lay in between. The germline V gene encodes CDR1 MNHEY and CDR2 SVGAGI. This chain's CDR3 is CASRPRTYSNQPQHF. CDR3 nucleotides: TGTGCCAGCAGGCCTCGGACGTATAGCAATCAGCCCCAGCATTTT.

The chain employs TRBV27 and TRBJ1-5; D remains ambiguous. Germline V CDR1 and CDR2: MNHEY, SMNVEV (reference sequence). V dropped 2 bases and J dropped 3 bases, with 8 bases sitting between them. The CDR3 sequence is 14 residues long. CDR3 residues: CASSLHRNNQPQHF. The CDR3 bases are TGTGCCAGCAGTTTACACAGAAACAATCAGCCCCAGCATTTT.

V and J are TRBV11-2 and TRBJ1-1, with D unresolved. V was trimmed by 3 bases and J by 4 bases, leaving 12 bases between them. The CDR3 covers 14 residues. Germline CDR1 reads SGHAT; CDR2 reads FQNNGV. CDR3 DNA: TGTGCCAGCAGCTTTAGGCGGGGATTCACTGAAGCTTTCTTT. Translation gives CASSFRRGFTEAFF. Looking up the rest from reference TRBV11-2 and TRBJ1-1 gives the full variable domain: EAGVAQSPRYKIIEKRQSVAFWCNPISGHATLYWYQQILGQGPKLLIQFQNNGVVDDSQLPKDRFSAERLKGVDSTLKIQPAKLEDSAVYLCASSFRRGFTEAFFGQGTRLTVV.